These 6 T cell receptor beta chains share one sample of origin, sequenced in a study of PD-1 blockade in classical Hodgkin lymphoma. Relapses following autologous stem cell transplantation were seen in all patients, with brentuximab vedotin exposure varying. TCRdb's copy holds only in-frame clones and misses some; the assay was immunoSEQ multiplex PCR. The profile shows more than 12,000 clones, around four fifths of them singletons. The starting material was peripheral blood mononuclear cells (PBMCs), obtained before the second cycle of nivolumab. All receptors derive from a human donor with classical Hodgkin lymphoma.

The chain joins TRBV7-2 to TRBJ1-2; D perhaps matches TRBD1 (5 bases). The CDR3 length is 15 residues. The germline V gene has CDR1 SGHTA and CDR2 FQGNSA. V shed 2 bases and J shed 6 bases, with 16 bases lying between them. CDR3 loop: CASSLRQMGEDGYTF. The CDR3 DNA follows: TGTGCCAGCAGCTTAAGGCAGATGGGGGAAGATGGCTACACCTTC.

The chain recombines TRBV6-5 with TRBJ2-3, with D possibly matching TRBD1 (6 bases). Deletions cut 7 bases from V and 6 bases from J, with 20 bases between. Germline CDR1 is MNHEY and CDR2 is SVGAGI. The CDR3 consists of 15 residues. Here the CDR3 DNA reads TGTGCCAGCACCTCCAGGGGTTCCTCAAGGGATACGCAGTATTTT. It encodes CASTSRGSSRDTQYF.

This clone was picked up one time. CDR3 region: CAISALSTVTGELFF. CDR3 nucleotide sequence: TGTGCCATCAGCGCTCTGAGTACAGTCACCGGGGAGCTGTTTTTT. J is TRBJ2-2 and V is TRBV10-3, with D unclear. Germline values: CDR1 ENHRY, CDR2 SYGVKD. This CDR3 spans 15 amino acids. The ends were cut back, 6 bases at V and 4 bases at J, with 15 bases in the middle.

This clone was recorded once. The genes are TRBV5-4 and TRBJ1-1; no firm D call. The length of the CDR3 is 14 residues. Germline loops: CDR1 SGHNT, CDR2 YYREEE (reference sequence). Trimming removed 0 bases from V and 6 bases from J, with 12 bases in between. CDR3 nucleotide sequence: TGTGCCAGCAGCTTGGCCCCATTGAGGGCTGAAGCTTTCTTT. Protein: CASSLAPLRAEAFF.

This clone was observed once. V and J are TRBV7-7 and TRBJ1-1; D perhaps matches TRBD1 (6 bases). Germline-derived CDR1 and CDR2 are SSHAT and FNYEAQ (reference sequence). CDR3 length: 17 residues. V was clipped by 4 bases and J by 3 bases, with 21 bases between them. CDR3 residues: CASSSRRRGEEDTEAFF. In DNA, the CDR3 is TGTGCCAGCAGCTCCCGGAGGAGGGGGGAAGAAGACACTGAAGCTTTCTTT.

The chain links TRBV29-1 to TRBJ2-2, with D perhaps assigned TRBD1 or TRBD2 (5 bases each). V lost 3 bases and J 6 bases, leaving 8 bases between the germline ends. This CDR3 contains 12 residues. Germline assignment: CDR1 SQVTM and CDR2 ANQGSEA. The CDR3 is CSVDRGPGELFF. CDR3 bases: TGCAGCGTTGACCGGGGACCCGGGGAGCTGTTTTTT.